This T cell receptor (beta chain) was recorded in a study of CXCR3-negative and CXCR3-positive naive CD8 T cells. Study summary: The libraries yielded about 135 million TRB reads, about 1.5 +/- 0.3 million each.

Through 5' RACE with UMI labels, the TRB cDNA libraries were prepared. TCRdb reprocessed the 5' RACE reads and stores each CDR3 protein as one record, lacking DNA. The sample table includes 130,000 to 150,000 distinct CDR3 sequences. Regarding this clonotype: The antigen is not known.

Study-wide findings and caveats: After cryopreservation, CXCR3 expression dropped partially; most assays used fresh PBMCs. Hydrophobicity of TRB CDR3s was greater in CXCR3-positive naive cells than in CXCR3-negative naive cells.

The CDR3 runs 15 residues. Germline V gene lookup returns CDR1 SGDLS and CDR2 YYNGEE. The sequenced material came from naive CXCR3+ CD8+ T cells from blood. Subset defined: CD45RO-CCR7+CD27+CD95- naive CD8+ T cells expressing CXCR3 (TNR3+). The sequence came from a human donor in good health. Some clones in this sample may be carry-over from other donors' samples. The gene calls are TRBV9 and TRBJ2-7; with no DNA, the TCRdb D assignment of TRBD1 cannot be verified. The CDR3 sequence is CASSASGTGQYEQYF.